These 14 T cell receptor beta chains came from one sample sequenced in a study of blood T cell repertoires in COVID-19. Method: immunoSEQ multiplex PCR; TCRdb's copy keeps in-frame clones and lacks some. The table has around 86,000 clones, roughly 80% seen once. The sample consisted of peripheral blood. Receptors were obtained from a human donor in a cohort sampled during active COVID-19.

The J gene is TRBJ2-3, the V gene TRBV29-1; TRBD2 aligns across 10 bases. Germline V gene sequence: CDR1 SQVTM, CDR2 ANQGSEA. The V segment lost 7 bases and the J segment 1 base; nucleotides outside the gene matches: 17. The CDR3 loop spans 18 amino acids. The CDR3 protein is CSGGKALAGGFGTDTQYF. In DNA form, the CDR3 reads TGCAGCGGGGGGAAGGCGTTAGCGGGAGGATTCGGCACAGATACGCAGTATTTT.

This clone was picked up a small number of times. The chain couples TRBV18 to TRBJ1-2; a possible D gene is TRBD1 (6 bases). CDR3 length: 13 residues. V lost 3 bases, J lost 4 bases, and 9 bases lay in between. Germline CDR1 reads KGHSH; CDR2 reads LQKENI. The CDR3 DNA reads TGTGCCAGCTCACCGGGACACCCCTATGGCTACACCTTC. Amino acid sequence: CASSPGHPYGYTF.

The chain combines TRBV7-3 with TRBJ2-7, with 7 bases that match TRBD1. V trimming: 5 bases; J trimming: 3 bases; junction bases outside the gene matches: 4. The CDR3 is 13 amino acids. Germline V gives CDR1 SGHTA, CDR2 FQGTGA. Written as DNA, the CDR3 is TGTGCCAGCAGCCAAACAGGGGACTACGAGCAGTACTTC. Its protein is CASSQTGDYEQYF.

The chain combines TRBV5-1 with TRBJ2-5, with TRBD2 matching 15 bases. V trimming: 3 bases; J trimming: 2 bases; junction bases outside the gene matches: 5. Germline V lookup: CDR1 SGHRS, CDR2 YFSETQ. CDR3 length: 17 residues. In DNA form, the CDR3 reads TGCGCCAGCAGCTCCGGACTAGCGGGGGGGAATCAAGAGACCCAGTACTTC. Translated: CASSSGLAGGNQETQYF.

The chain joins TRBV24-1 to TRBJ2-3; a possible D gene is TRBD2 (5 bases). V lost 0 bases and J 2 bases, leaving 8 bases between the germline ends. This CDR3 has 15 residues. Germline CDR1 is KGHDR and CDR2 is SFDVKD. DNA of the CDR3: TGTGCCACCAGTGATTTGGGACTGTCCACAGATACGCAGTATTTT. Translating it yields CATSDLGLSTDTQYF.

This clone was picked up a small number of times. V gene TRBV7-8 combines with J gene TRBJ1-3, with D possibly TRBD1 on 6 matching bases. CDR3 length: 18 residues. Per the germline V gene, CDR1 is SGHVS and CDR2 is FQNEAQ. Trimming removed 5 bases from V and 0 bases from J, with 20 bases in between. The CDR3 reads CASSAYRVALPSGNTIYF. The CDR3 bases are TGTGCCAGCAGCGCTTACAGGGTGGCCTTACCCTCTGGAAACACCATATATTTT.

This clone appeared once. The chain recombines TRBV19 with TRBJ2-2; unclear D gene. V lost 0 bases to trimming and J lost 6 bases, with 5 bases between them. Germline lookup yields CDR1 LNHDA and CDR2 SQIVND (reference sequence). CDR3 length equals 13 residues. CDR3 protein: CASSIDLSGELFF. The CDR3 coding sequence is TGTGCCAGTAGTATAGATCTTTCCGGGGAGCTGTTTTTT.

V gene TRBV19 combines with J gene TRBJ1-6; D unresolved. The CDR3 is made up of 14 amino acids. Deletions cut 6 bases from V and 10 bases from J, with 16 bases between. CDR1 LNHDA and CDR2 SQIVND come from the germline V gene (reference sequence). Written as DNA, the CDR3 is TGTGCCAGTAGCAAGACCCCGGCGGTATCACCCCTCCACTTT. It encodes CASSKTPAVSPLHF.

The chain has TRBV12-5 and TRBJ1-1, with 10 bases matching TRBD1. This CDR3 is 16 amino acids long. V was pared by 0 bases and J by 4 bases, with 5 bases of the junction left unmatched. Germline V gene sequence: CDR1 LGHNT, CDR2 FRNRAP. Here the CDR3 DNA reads TGTGCTAGTGGTTTGGTACACGGGACAGGGGTCACTGAAGCTTTCTTT. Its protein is CASGLVHGTGVTEAFF.

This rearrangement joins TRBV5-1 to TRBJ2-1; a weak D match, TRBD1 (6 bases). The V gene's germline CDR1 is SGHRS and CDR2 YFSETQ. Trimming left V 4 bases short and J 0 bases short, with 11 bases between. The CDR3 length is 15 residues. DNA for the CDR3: TGCGCCAGCAGCCCCGGACAGACCTCCTACAATGAGCAGTTCTTC. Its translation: CASSPGQTSYNEQFF.

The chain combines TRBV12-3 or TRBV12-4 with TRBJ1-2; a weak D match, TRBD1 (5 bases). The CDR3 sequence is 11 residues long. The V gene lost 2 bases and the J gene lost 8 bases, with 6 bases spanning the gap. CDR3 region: CASSLQGGYTF. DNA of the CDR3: TGTGCCAGCAGTTTACAGGGAGGCTACACCTTC.

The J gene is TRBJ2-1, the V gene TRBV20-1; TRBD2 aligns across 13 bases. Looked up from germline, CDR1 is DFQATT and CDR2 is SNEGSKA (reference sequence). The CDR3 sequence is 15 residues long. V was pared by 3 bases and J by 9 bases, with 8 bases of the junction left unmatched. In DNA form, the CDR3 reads TGCAGTGCTAGTAAGACTAGCGGGAGGAGAGGTGAGCAGTTCTTC. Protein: CSASKTSGRRGEQFF.

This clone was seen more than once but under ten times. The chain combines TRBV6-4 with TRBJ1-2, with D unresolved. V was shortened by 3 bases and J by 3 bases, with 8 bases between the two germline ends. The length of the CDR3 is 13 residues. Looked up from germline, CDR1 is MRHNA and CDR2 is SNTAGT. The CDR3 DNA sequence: TGTGCCAGCAGTGAAAAGGGAGACTATGGCTACACCTTC. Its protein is CASSEKGDYGYTF.

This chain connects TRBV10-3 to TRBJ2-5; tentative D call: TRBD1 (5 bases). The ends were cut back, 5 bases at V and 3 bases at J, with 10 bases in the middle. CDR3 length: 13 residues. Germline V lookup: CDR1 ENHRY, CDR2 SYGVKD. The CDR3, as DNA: TGTGCCATCAGTCAACAGGTGGAAGAGACCCAGTACTTC. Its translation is CAISQQVEETQYF.